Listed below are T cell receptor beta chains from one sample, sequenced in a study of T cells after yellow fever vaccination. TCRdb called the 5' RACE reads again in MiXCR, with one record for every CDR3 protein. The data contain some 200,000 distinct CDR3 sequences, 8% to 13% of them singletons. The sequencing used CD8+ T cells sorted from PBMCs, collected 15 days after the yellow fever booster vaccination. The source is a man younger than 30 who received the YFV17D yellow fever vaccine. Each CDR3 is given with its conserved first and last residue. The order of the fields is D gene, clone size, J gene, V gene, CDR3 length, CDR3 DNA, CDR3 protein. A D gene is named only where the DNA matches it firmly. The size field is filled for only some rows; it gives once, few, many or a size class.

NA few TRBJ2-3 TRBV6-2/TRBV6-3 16 TGTGCCAGCAGTTACCTCGGGCTAGCCCGCACAGATACGCAGTATTTT CASSYLGLARTDTQYF
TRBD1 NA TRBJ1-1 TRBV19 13 TGTGCCAGTGGAGACAGGGTGAACACTGAAGCTTTCTTT CASGDRVNTEAFF
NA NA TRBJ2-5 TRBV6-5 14 TGTGCCAGCAGCCTACAGGTGGCTAAAGAGACCCAGTACTTC CASSLQVAKETQYF
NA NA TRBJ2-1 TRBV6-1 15 TGTGCCAGCAGTGTAAGGGGGATCGCCTACAATGAGCAGTTCTTC CASSVRGIAYNEQFF
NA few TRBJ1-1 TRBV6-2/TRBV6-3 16 TGTGCCAGCAGTTACCCCGGCGGGTACATGAACACTGAAGCTTTCTTT CASSYPGGYMNTEAFF
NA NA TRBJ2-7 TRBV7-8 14 TGTGCCAGCAGCTTAGTTGGCCCCTCCTACGAGCAGTACTTC CASSLVGPSYEQYF
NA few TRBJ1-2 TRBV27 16 TGTGCCAGCAGTTTATCGCTTGGGGGCCTTAACTATGGCTACACCTTC CASSLSLGGLNYGYTF
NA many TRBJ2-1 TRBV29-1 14 TGCAGCGTTGAAGTCAGGCGGGGCCCCAATGAGCAGTTCTTC CSVEVRRGPNEQFF
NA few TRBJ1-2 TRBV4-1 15 TGCGCCAGCAGCCAAGATGGACCAGGGAGCTATGGCTACACCTTC CASSQDGPGSYGYTF
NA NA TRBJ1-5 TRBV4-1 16 TGCGCCAGCAGCCAAGATGGGCGACTCCTCAATCAGCCCCAGCATTTT CASSQDGRLLNQPQHF
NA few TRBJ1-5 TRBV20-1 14 TGCAGTGCTAGGGTGGGAGGGGCCAGTCAGCCCCAGCATTTT CSARVGGASQPQHF
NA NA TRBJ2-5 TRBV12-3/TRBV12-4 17 TGTGCCAGCAGCCACCGGCCGGGACGTTCTAACCAAGAGACCCAGTACTTC CASSHRPGRSNQETQYF
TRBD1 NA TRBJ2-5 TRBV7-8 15 TGTGCCAGCAGCTACCCCGCAGGGGGCACAGAGACCCAGTACTTC CASSYPAGGTETQYF
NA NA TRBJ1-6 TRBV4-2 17 TGTGCCAGCAGCCAAGCCGGACAGAGCTCCTATAATTCACCCCTCCACTTT CASSQAGQSSYNSPLHF
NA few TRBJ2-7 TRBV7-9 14 TGTGCCAGCAGCCCAGGTGGAGGGTACGGCGAGCAGTACTTC CASSPGGGYGEQYF
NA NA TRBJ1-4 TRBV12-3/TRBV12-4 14 TGTGCCAGCAGTTTAGCGGGGACGGGGGAAAAACTGTTTTTT CASSLAGTGEKLFF
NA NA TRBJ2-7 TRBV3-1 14 TGTGCCAGCAGCCCCTATAGTGGGCCCTACGAGCAGTACTTC CASSPYSGPYEQYF
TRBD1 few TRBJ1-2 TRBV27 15 TGTGCCAGCAGCTGGACAGGGCCTAGCGACTATGGCTACACCTTC CASSWTGPSDYGYTF
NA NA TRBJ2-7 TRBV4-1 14 TGCGCCAGCAGCCAAGGGCCGAGCTCCTACGAGCAGTACTTC CASSQGPSSYEQYF
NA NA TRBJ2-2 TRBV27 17 TGTGCCAGCAGTTTATTCGATCGGCAGGGACTCACCGGGGAGCTGTTTTTT CASSLFDRQGLTGELFF
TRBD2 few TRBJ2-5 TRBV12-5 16 TGTGCTAGTAATAAGGTAGCGGGGGGCCAAAGGAGGACCCAGTACTTC CASNKVAGGQRRTQYF
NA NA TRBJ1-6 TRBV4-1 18 TGCGCCAGCAGCCAAGATCCCTTTGGGGGCTCCTATAATTCACCCCTCCACTTT CASSQDPFGGSYNSPLHF
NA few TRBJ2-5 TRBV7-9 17 TGTGCCAGCAGCTTAAGAGTCTCGTATTGGCCTCAAGAGACCCAGTACTTC CASSLRVSYWPQETQYF
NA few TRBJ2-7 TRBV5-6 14 TGTGCCAGCAGCTTGGGCGCCATTGTGTACGAGCAGTACTTC CASSLGAIVYEQYF
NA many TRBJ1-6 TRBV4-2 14 TGTGCCAGCAGCCAAGAGGGGCAGAATTCACCCCTCCACTTT CASSQEGQNSPLHF
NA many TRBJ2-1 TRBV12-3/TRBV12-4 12 TGTGCCAGCAGTGTGGCCGGACTTGAGCAGTTCTTC CASSVAGLEQFF
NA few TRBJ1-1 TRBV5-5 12 TGTGCCAGCAGCTTGGCTGGGGAGGAAGCTTTCTTT CASSLAGEEAFF
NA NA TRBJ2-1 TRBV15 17 TGTGCCACCAGCAGAATCTACGGGGGAGGCGAGCACAATGAGCAGTTCTTC CATSRIYGGGEHNEQFF
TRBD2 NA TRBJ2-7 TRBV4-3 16 TGCGCCAGCAGCCCAGCCCGGACTAGCGCCTCCTACGAGCAGTACTTC CASSPARTSASYEQYF
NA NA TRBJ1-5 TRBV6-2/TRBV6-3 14 TGTGCCAGCAGCTACGGACCGTTCAATCAGCCCCAGCATTTT CASSYGPFNQPQHF
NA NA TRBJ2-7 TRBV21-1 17 TGTGCCAGACCCAGCGGGGGACTAGCGGGGGCCGACTACGAGCAGTACTTC CARPSGGLAGADYEQYF
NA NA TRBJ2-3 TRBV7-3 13 TGTGCCAGCAACCCGGCGGGTACAGATACGCAGTATTTT CASNPAGTDTQYF
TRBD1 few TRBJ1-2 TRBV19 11 TGTGCCAGCGGACAGGGGATCGACTACACCTTC CASGQGIDYTF
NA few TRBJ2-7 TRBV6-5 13 TGTGCCAGCGGTGCGGGTCCCTCCTACGAGCAGTACTTC CASGAGPSYEQYF
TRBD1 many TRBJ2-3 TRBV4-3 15 TGCGCCAGCAGCCAAGACGGACAGGGGGTGGATACGCAGTATTTT CASSQDGQGVDTQYF
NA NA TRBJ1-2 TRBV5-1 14 TGCGCCAGCAGCTTGACAGGGTCCCTCCATGGCTACACCTTC CASSLTGSLHGYTF
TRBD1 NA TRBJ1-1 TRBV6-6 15 TGTGCCAGCGACGACAGGGCAATCATGAACACTGAAGCTTTCTTT CASDDRAIMNTEAFF
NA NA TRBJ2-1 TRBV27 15 TGTGCCAGCAGTCCCCGGGGGTGGCGGGCCAATGAGCAGTTCTTC CASSPRGWRANEQFF
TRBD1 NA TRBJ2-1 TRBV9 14 TGTGCCAGCAGCCCGGGACAGAAAAACAATGAGCAGTTCTTC CASSPGQKNNEQFF
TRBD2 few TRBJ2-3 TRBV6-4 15 TGTGCCAGCAGTGACGGCGGGGGGAGCACAGATACGCAGTATTTT CASSDGGGSTDTQYF
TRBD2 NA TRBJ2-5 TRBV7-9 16 TGTGCCAGCAGCCTGGGACTAGCGGGGTTTGATGAGACCCAGTACTTC CASSLGLAGFDETQYF
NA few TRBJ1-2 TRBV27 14 TGTGCCAGCAGTTTATCCGGGGCGCTGTATGGCTACACCTTC CASSLSGALYGYTF